This T cell receptor beta chain was obtained from a study of blood T cell repertoires in COVID-19. Study context: Material from acute and convalescent COVID-19 was sourced from the United States, Italy and Spain.

The CDR3 runs to 12 residues. CDR1 SNHLY and CDR2 FYNNEI come from the germline V gene. Between the trimmed V and J ends, which lost 7 bases and 7 bases, there was a span of 10 bases. Clones were sequenced by immunoSEQ multiplex PCR, and TCRdb holds only the in-frame ones, with some missing. This sample carries 150,000 to 200,000 clones, more than 75% of them seen once, and the ten largest clones take 5.5% to 7%. This receptor was taken from a man aged 35 to 55 with active or convalescent COVID-19. Sequencing was done on a sample of peripheral blood. This chain links TRBV2 with TRBJ2-2; D not certain. The CDR3 DNA is TGTGCCAGCACGGTTCGGGTCGGGGAGCTGTTTTTT. Translation: CASTVRVGELFF. The full variable domain, its missing parts supplied by reference TRBV2 and TRBJ2-2, is EPEVTQTPSHQVTQMGQEVILRCVPISNHLYFYWYRQILGQKVEFLVSFYNNEISEKSEIFDDQFSVERPDGSNFTLKIRSTKLEDSAMYFCASTVRVGELFFGEGSRLTVL.